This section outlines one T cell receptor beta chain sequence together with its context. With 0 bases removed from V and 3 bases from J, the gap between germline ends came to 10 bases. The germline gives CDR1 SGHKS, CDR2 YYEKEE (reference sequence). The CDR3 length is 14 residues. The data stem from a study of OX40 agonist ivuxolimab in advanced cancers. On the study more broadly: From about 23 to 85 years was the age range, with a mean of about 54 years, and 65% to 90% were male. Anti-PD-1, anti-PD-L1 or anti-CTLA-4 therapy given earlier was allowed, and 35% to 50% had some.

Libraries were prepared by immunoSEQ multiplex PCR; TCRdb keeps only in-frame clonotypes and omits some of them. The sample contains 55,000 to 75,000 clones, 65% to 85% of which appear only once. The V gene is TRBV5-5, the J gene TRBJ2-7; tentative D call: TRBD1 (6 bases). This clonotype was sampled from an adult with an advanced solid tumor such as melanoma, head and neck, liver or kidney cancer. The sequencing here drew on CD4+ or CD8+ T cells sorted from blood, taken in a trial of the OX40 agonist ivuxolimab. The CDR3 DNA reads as TGTGCCAGCAGCTTGGGGACAGCAGGCTACGAGCAGTACTTC. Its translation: CASSLGTAGYEQYF.